Presented here are 23 T cell receptor beta chains from one specimen sequenced in a study of blood T cell repertoires in COVID-19. The repertoire was sequenced with immunoSEQ multiplex PCR; TCRdb's copy has only in-frame clones and lacks some. The sample holds about 300,000 clones, approximately 88% seen once. The specimen sequenced was peripheral blood. These receptors came from a human donor with COVID-19, enrolled during active disease. The donor label of this sample is uncertain.

The chain is built from TRBV19 and TRBJ2-5; TRBD2 matches at 7 bases. Trimming took 4 bases from V and 5 from J; bases not matched to a gene: 13. CDR1 and CDR2 from the germline V gene are LNHDA and SQIVND (reference sequence). The CDR3 has 16 residues. The CDR3 sequence is CASSRGLQRDWETQYF. CDR3 bases: TGTGCCAGTAGTAGAGGACTCCAGCGGGATTGGGAGACCCAGTACTTC. Complete variable domain (other parts from reference TRBV19 and TRBJ2-5): DGGITQSPKYLFRKEGQNVTLSCEQNLNHDAMYWYRQDPGQGLRLIYYSQIVNDFQKGDIAEGYSVSREKKESFPLTVTSAQKNPTAFYLCASSRGLQRDWETQYFGPGTRLLVL.

The V and J genes are TRBV7-3 and TRBJ1-2, with D possibly matching TRBD1 (5 bases). Trimming removed 2 bases at V and 0 bases at J, with 10 bases between. CDR1 and CDR2 from the germline V gene are SGHTA and FQGTGA. The CDR3 sequence is 15 residues long. The CDR3 DNA is TGTGCCAGCAGCTTATCTGGGGCCACTAACTATGGCTACACCTTC. It encodes CASSLSGATNYGYTF. The full variable domain, rest sourced from reference TRBV7-3 and TRBJ1-2, is GAGVSQTPSNKVTEKGKYVELRCDPISGHTALYWYRQSLGQGPEFLIYFQGTGAADDSGLPNDRFFAVRPEGSVSTLKIQRTERGDSAVYLCASSLSGATNYGYTFGSGTRLTVV.

V is TRBV12-5 and J is TRBJ2-2; D might be TRBD2 (5 bases). The CDR3 consists of 16 residues. Germline assignment: CDR1 LGHNT and CDR2 FRNRAP. The V end was cut by 3 bases, the J end by 2 bases, with 13 bases between. The CDR3 DNA is TGTGCTAGTGGTTTATTCCTAGCTGAAAACACCGGGGAGCTGTTTTTT. As protein: CASGLFLAENTGELFF.

V is TRBV25-1 and J is TRBJ1-4; 7 bases align to TRBD1. V lost 2 bases, J lost 4 bases, and 4 bases stayed unmatched. The CDR3 is 15 residues long. The V gene's germline CDR1 is MGHDK and CDR2 SYGVNS. CDR3 sequence (DNA): TGTGCCAGCAGTGAACCCGGGACAGTTAATGAAAAACTGTTTTTT. Its protein product is CASSEPGTVNEKLFF.

This sequence joins TRBV5-1 and TRBJ2-1; 14 bases agree with TRBD2. In germline, CDR1 is SGHRS, CDR2 YFSETQ. The CDR3 length is 15 residues. V was clipped by 5 bases and J by 8 bases; unmatched bases: 6. The chain's CDR3 is CASRTGLAGADEQFF. CDR3 nucleotide sequence: TGCGCCAGCAGGACGGGACTAGCGGGAGCGGATGAGCAGTTCTTC. Drawing the rest from reference TRBV5-1 and TRBJ2-1, the complete variable domain is KAGVTQTPRYLIKTRGQQVTLSCSPISGHRSVSWYQQTPGQGLQFLFEYFSETQRNKGNFPGRFSGRQFSNSRSEMNVSTLELGDSALYLCASRTGLAGADEQFFGPGTRLTVL.

The chain uses TRBV7-2 and TRBJ2-7; perhaps TRBD2 as D (5 bases). The CDR3 is made up of 15 amino acids. With 4 bases removed from V and 3 bases from J, the gap between germline ends came to 16 bases. Germline V gene sequence: CDR1 SGHTA, CDR2 FQGNSA. The CDR3 sequence: CASSSTREGGYEQYF. DNA of the CDR3: TGTGCCAGCAGCTCGACAAGGGAAGGAGGCTACGAGCAGTACTTC. The full variable domain, in which reference TRBV7-2 and TRBJ2-7 provide the parts outside the CDR3, is GAGVSQSPSNKVTEKGKDVELRCDPISGHTALYWYRQSLGQGLEFLIYFQGNSAPDKSGLPSDRFSAERTGGSVSTLTIQRTQQEDSAVYLCASSSTREGGYEQYFGPGTRLTVT.

The chain uses TRBV3-1 (or the pseudogene TRBV3-2) and TRBJ1-3, with TRBD1 identical over 9 bases. The CDR3 consists of 15 residues. Germline CDR1 reads LGHDT; CDR2 reads YNNKEL (reference sequence). Trimming took 0 bases from V and 9 from J; bases not matched to a gene: 6. The DNA of the CDR3 is TGTGCCAGCAGCCAAGACGGGGACAGGGTTGGCACCATATATTTT. Amino acid sequence: CASSQDGDRVGTIYF.

The V call is TRBV30, the J call TRBJ1-1, with TRBD1 matching over 9 bases. Germline V gene data show CDR1 as GTSNPN and CDR2 as SVGIG (reference sequence). This CDR3 has 13 residues. V was pared by 8 bases and J by 1 base, with 5 bases of the junction left unmatched. The CDR3 reads CAGETGGNTEAFF. CDR3 DNA sequence: TGTGCCGGCGAGACAGGGGGGAACACTGAAGCTTTCTTT.

The rearrangement joins TRBV15 to TRBJ2-4; 11 nucleotides align to TRBD2. Germline V gives CDR1 LNHNV, CDR2 YYDKDF (reference sequence). V lost 0 bases and J lost 8; bases outside the gene matches: 3. This CDR3 is 15 amino acids long. The CDR3 DNA is TGTGCCACCAGCAGAGAGCTGGGACTAGCGGACATTCAGTACTTC. It is translated as CATSRELGLADIQYF.

The V gene is TRBV5-5, the J gene TRBJ2-5; 8 bases fit TRBD2. V lost 6 bases, J lost 5 bases, and 15 bases stayed unmatched. CDR1 SGHKS and CDR2 YYEKEE come from the germline V gene (reference sequence). This CDR3 contains 16 residues. The CDR3 nucleotides are TGTGCCAGCAACCCGCAGGCGGGGGGCTTTGGGGAGACCCAGTACTTC. Amino acids: CASNPQAGGFGETQYF.

The chain carries TRBV19 and TRBJ2-1, with 11 positions matching TRBD2. Germline CDR1 LNHDA, CDR2 SQIVND (reference sequence). Trimming removed 7 bases from V and 4 bases from J; junction bases left unmatched: 9. The length of the CDR3 is 16 residues. The CDR3 protein is CASTPGTSGGYNEQFF. CDR3 DNA: TGTGCCAGTACCCCCGGGACTAGCGGTGGATACAATGAGCAGTTCTTC.

The CDR3 reads CASSSLGSEGGYTF. CDR3 coding DNA: TGCGCCAGCAGCTCCTTGGGCTCCGAGGGTGGCTACACCTTC. The chain links TRBV5-1 to TRBJ1-2; the D is unclear. CDR1 SGHRS and CDR2 YFSETQ come from the germline V gene. Trimming removed 3 bases at V and 7 bases at J, with 16 bases between. CDR3 length: 14 amino acids.

In its sample, this clone was seen once. The chain recombines TRBV7-2 with TRBJ2-5; 11 bases line up with TRBD2. CDR3 length equals 15 residues. The J segment lost 3 bases and the V segment lost 5 bases, leaving 5 bases of the junction unmatched. CDR1 and CDR2 from the germline V gene are SGHTA and FQGNSA. The CDR3 sequence: CASSVQGLAEETQYF. The CDR3 DNA reads as TGTGCCAGCAGCGTTCAGGGACTAGCGGAAGAGACCCAGTACTTC. Full variable domain (rest looked up from reference TRBV7-2 and TRBJ2-5): GAGVSQSPSNKVTEKGKDVELRCDPISGHTALYWYRQSLGQGLEFLIYFQGNSAPDKSGLPSDRFSAERTGGSVSTLTIQRTQQEDSAVYLCASSVQGLAEETQYFGPGTRLLVL.

The chain joins TRBV30 to TRBJ2-2, with a weak D call TRBD1 (6 bases). This CDR3 comprises 13 residues. Germline values: CDR1 GTSNPN, CDR2 SVGIG (reference sequence). Trimming shortened V by 0 bases and J by 6 bases, and 8 bases separated the two germline ends. The CDR3 bases are TGTGCCTGGAGTGTAGAGGGGGCCGGGGAGCTGTTTTTT. The encoded protein is CAWSVEGAGELFF.

This clone was counted a few times. CDR3 loop: CASSQPTVNPNSPLHF. In nucleotides, the CDR3 is TGTGCCAGCAGCCAACCGACAGTAAACCCAAATTCACCCCTCCACTTT. The V gene is TRBV16, the J gene TRBJ1-6; possible D gene TRBD1, 5 bases. Germline V gene data show CDR1 as KGHSY and CDR2 as FQNENV. Trimming removed 2 bases from V and 7 bases from J, with 15 bases in between. There are 16 residues in the CDR3.

The chain joins TRBV6-5 to TRBJ1-5; 8 nucleotides line up with TRBD1. In germline, CDR1 is MNHEY, CDR2 SVGAGI. CDR3 length equals 12 residues. V was pared by 6 bases and J by 7 bases, with 2 bases of the junction left unmatched. The CDR3 here is CASSRTGQPQHF. The CDR3, as DNA: TGTGCCAGCAGCCGGACAGGGCAGCCCCAGCATTTT.

This clone has more than one count but fewer than ten. V usage is TRBV27 and J usage is TRBJ2-7; D may be TRBD1 (6 bases). The CDR3 is made up of 15 amino acids. Germline V gene data show CDR1 as MNHEY and CDR2 as SMNVEV (reference sequence). V was cut by 4 bases and J by 2 bases, with 15 bases left in between. The CDR3 nucleotides are TGTGCCAGCAGTTACCGGGGACACCTCCCCTACGAGCAGTACTTC. It translates to CASSYRGHLPYEQYF.

This rearrangement joins TRBV30 to TRBJ2-5; 10 bases match TRBD2. V dropped 4 bases and J dropped 3; count of bases not matched to a gene: 11. CDR3 length: 16 residues. Germline assignment: CDR1 GTSNPN and CDR2 SVGIG (reference sequence). The CDR3 DNA reads TGTGCCTGGACCCCCTTTGGAGCGGGAGGGGAAGAGACCCAGTACTTC. Its translation: CAWTPFGAGGEETQYF.

This clone was counted once. The chain recombines TRBV11-3 with TRBJ1-1, with D possibly being TRBD1 (6 bases). CDR3 size: 14 residues. V was clipped by 1 base and J by 2 bases, with 8 bases between them. The germline V gene encodes CDR1 SGHNT and CDR2 YENEEA. This CDR3 reads CASSLGGGNTEAFF. CDR3 coding DNA: TGTGCCAGCAGCTTAGGAGGGGGTAACACTGAAGCTTTCTTT.

V usage is TRBV10-1 and J usage is TRBJ2-7; tentatively, D is TRBD2 (6 bases). CDR3 length equals 15 residues. CDR1 WNHNN and CDR2 SYGVQD come from the germline V gene (reference sequence). V was cut by 3 bases and J by 6 bases, with 18 bases left in between. The CDR3 is CASSESAGPRAEQYF. Here the CDR3 DNA reads TGCGCCAGCAGTGAAAGTGCGGGACCCCGGGCCGAGCAGTACTTC.

This chain joins TRBV20-1 and TRBJ2-1; a possible D gene is TRBD2 (5 bases). V was cut by 3 bases and J by 3 bases, with 12 bases left in between. Germline CDR1 DFQATT, CDR2 SNEGSKA (reference sequence). The CDR3 totals 14 residues. CDR3 DNA: TGCAGTGCTAGTAGATTCGGAGGCTACAATGAGCAGTTCTTC. Translated: CSASRFGGYNEQFF.

The rearrangement joins TRBV19 to TRBJ2-3; 11 bases agree with TRBD1. Germline V gene data show CDR1 as LNHDA and CDR2 as SQIVND (reference sequence). V shed 5 bases, J shed 4 bases, and the junction held 8 bases outside the gene matches. The CDR3 spans 16 residues. CDR3 nucleotide sequence: TGTGCCAGTAGTGCTCCGGACAGGGGGCACGCAGATACGCAGTATTTT. It specifies CASSAPDRGHADTQYF.

The chain combines TRBV5-5 with TRBJ1-2; TRBD1 agrees at 8 bases. The CDR3 length is 17 residues. The germline CDR1 and CDR2 sequences are SGHKS and YYEKEE (reference sequence). V was clipped by 4 bases and J by 0 bases; unmatched bases: 11. Written as DNA, the CDR3 is TGTGCCAGCAGCACCCCGAACGGACAGGGCGCTAACTATGGCTACACCTTC. This translates into CASSTPNGQGANYGYTF.